Shown below are 31 T cell receptor beta chains from a single sample sequenced in a study of Ad26.COV2.S vaccination and SARS-CoV-2 variants. Assay: immunoSEQ multiplex PCR; the TCRdb copy retains only in-frame clones and omits some. Among more than 400,000 clones listed, about 90% were seen once. Regarding treatment: around 19 received Ad26.COV2.S at low or high dose, single or two shots; about 5 received placebo; per-sample allocation not given. Sample collection was performed on day 63 after the first vaccine or placebo injection. The input for sequencing was peripheral blood, taken in a trial of Ad26.COV2.S vaccine versus placebo. Receptors were obtained from a person between 18 and 65 years old who received the Ad26.COV2.S COVID-19 vaccine or a placebo.

The rearrangement links TRBV27 to TRBJ1-2; D is undetermined. The germline V gene encodes CDR1 MNHEY and CDR2 SMNVEV (reference sequence). V was shortened by 5 bases and J by 5 bases, with 12 bases between the two germline ends. The CDR3 loop spans 13 amino acids. The CDR3 DNA reads TGTGCCAGCAGTCCCTTCGGTAAATATGGCTACACCTTC. It codes for CASSPFGKYGYTF.

This chain connects TRBV6-5 to TRBJ1-2, with 7 bases lining up with TRBD1. Germline CDR1 and CDR2: MNHEY and SVGAGI. Trimming took 7 bases from V and 0 from J; bases not matched to a gene: 2. The CDR3 length is 13 residues. This CDR3 reads CASMQGANYGYTF. In DNA form, the CDR3 reads TGTGCCAGCATGCAGGGGGCTAACTATGGCTACACCTTC.

The CDR3 loop is CASSQVGIGTDTQYF. The CDR3 DNA follows: TGCGCCAGCAGCCAAGTTGGGATCGGCACAGATACGCAGTATTTT. The chain couples TRBV4-1 to TRBJ2-3; unclear D gene. The CDR3 is 15 amino acids. Germline V gene lookup returns CDR1 MGHRA and CDR2 YSYEKL. The ends were cut back, 1 base at V and 1 base at J, with 9 bases in the middle.

This clone was seen a single time. The chain's CDR3 is CASGLPLREGGLTDTQYF. The CDR3 bases are TGTGCTAGTGGTTTGCCCCTTCGGGAGGGGGGCCTCACAGATACGCAGTATTTT. V usage is TRBV12-5 and J usage is TRBJ2-3; 8 nucleotides agree with TRBD2. Germline values: CDR1 LGHNT, CDR2 FRNRAP. This CDR3 contains 18 residues. V lost 2 bases to trimming and J lost 2 bases; unmatched junction nucleotides: 12. Complete variable domain (other parts from reference TRBV12-5 and TRBJ2-3): DARVTQTPRHKVTEMGQEVTMRCQPILGHNTVFWYRQTMMQGLELLAYFRNRAPLDDSGMPKDRFSAEMPDATLATLKIQPSEPRDSAVYFCASGLPLREGGLTDTQYFGPGTRLTVL.

This clone was recorded once. V usage is TRBV6-5 and J usage is TRBJ1-3; no reliable D call. The CDR3 length is 15 residues. Trimming removed 1 base from V and 0 bases from J, with 7 bases in between. The germline CDR1 and CDR2 sequences are MNHEY and SVGAGI. Here the CDR3 reads CASSYFPVSGNTIYF. The CDR3, as DNA: TGTGCCAGCAGTTACTTCCCAGTCTCTGGAAACACCATATATTTT.

This chain uses TRBV6-1 with TRBJ1-2, with D unclear. V lost 1 base to trimming and J lost 7 bases, with 16 bases between them. Germline V lookup: CDR1 MNHNS, CDR2 SASEGT. The CDR3 runs 15 residues. Here the CDR3 reads CASSEVRTFIGGYTF. CDR3 DNA sequence: TGTGCCAGCAGTGAAGTGAGGACCTTTATCGGTGGCTACACCTTC.

The gene calls are TRBV7-2 and TRBJ2-7, with D hard to call. Germline assignment: CDR1 SGHTA and CDR2 FQGNSA. Between the trimmed V and J ends, which lost 8 bases and 0 bases, there was a span of 14 bases. The CDR3 contains 14 residues. The CDR3 sequence is CASSSQLNSYEQYF. For the CDR3, the DNA is TGTGCCAGCTCGAGCCAGCTCAACTCCTACGAGCAGTACTTC.

The chain carries TRBV3-1 (or the pseudogene TRBV3-2) and TRBJ1-2; TRBD1 agrees at 9 bases. CDR3 length equals 14 residues. The J segment lost 8 bases and the V segment lost 4 bases, leaving 8 bases of the junction unmatched. Germline-derived CDR1 and CDR2 are LGHDT and YNNKEL (reference sequence). CDR3 coding DNA: TGTGCCAGCAGCCGGTATGACAGGGGGGGAGGCTACACCTTC. This codes for CASSRYDRGGGYTF.

This rearrangement joins TRBV4-1 to TRBJ1-1; no clear D gene. V was trimmed by 0 bases and J by 0 bases, leaving 20 bases between them. Germline loops: CDR1 MGHRA, CDR2 YSYEKL. This CDR3 is 19 amino acids long. The CDR3 spells CASSQEGSGIVPMNTEAFF. DNA of the CDR3: TGCGCCAGCAGCCAAGAAGGTAGCGGGATTGTTCCGATGAACACTGAAGCTTTCTTT.

The chain employs TRBV7-6 and TRBJ2-7, with 12 bases matching TRBD2. CDR3 length: 15 residues. V trimming: 6 bases; J trimming: 6 bases; junction bases outside the gene matches: 9. The germline V gene encodes CDR1 SGHVS and CDR2 FNYEAQ. The CDR3 loop reads CASSPTSGGDSEQYF. The CDR3 DNA reads as TGTGCCAGCAGTCCGACTAGCGGGGGAGACAGCGAGCAGTACTTC.

This clone was counted a single time. V gene TRBV4-3 combines with J gene TRBJ1-5; D call uncertain. The CDR3 loop spans 16 amino acids. Germline CDR1 reads LGHNA; CDR2 reads YSLEER. Deletions cut 1 base from V and 0 bases from J, with 10 bases between. For the CDR3, the DNA is TGCGCCAGCAGCCAAGGGACGGGATATAGCAATCAGCCCCAGCATTTT. The encoded protein is CASSQGTGYSNQPQHF.

This clone was picked up one time. This chain connects TRBV6-2 or TRBV6-3 to TRBJ1-2; 7 positions match TRBD1. Per germline, CDR1 MNHEY and CDR2 SVGEGT. The CDR3 is 15 residues long. Trimming removed 2 bases from V and 3 bases from J; junction bases left unmatched: 6. The CDR3 bases are TGTGCCAGCAGTTACCCCCCCCAGGGGGACTATGGCTACACCTTC. Translated, it gives CASSYPPQGDYGYTF.

The gene calls are TRBV6-2 or TRBV6-3 and TRBJ2-5; D unclear. The germline V gene has CDR1 MNHEY and CDR2 SVGEGT. There are 11 residues in the CDR3. Trimming pared 5 bases from V and 5 bases from J, leaving 6 bases between. CDR3 DNA sequence: TGTGCCAGCAGTCATTCGGAGACCCAGTACTTC. The encoded protein is CASSHSETQYF.

This clone has a handful of counts. The V and J genes are TRBV7-2 and TRBJ2-1; 7 bases fit TRBD2. The ends lost 0 bases at V and 5 bases at J; junction bases unmatched: 7. Per the germline V gene, CDR1 is SGHTA and CDR2 is FQGNSA. This CDR3 contains 16 residues. This CDR3 is CASSLANGGINNEQFF. The CDR3 DNA follows: TGTGCCAGCAGCTTAGCGAACGGGGGGATCAACAATGAGCAGTTCTTC. The full variable domain, with the rest looked up from reference TRBV7-2 and TRBJ2-1, is GAGVSQSPSNKVTEKGKDVELRCDPISGHTALYWYRQSLGQGLEFLIYFQGNSAPDKSGLPSDRFSAERTGGSVSTLTIQRTQQEDSAVYLCASSLANGGINNEQFFGPGTRLTVL.

This chain uses TRBV6-5 with TRBJ1-1, with unresolved D. Germline CDR1 is MNHEY and CDR2 is SVGAGI. This CDR3 has 16 amino acids. The V gene lost 2 bases and the J gene lost 3 bases, with 16 bases spanning the gap. The CDR3 bases are TGTGCCAGCAGTTACGCTGGGTTTTGGGTTGACACTGAAGCTTTCTTT. It translates to CASSYAGFWVDTEAFF.

This clone was seen a single time. J is TRBJ2-1 and V is TRBV11-2; tentatively, D is TRBD1 (6 bases). This CDR3 has 14 residues. The V and J ends lost 3 bases and 9 bases respectively, with 15 bases between them. Germline lookup yields CDR1 SGHAT and CDR2 FQNNGV. The CDR3 sequence is CASSFFTGSFEQFF. The DNA of the CDR3 is TGTGCCAGCAGCTTTTTCACAGGGTCTTTTGAGCAGTTCTTC.

In DNA form, the CDR3 reads TGTGCCAGCAGTTTTGGAGGGGAAGTCAATCAGCCCCAGCATTTT. Amino acids: CASSFGGEVNQPQHF. This chain links TRBV27 with TRBJ1-5, with TRBD1 as a possible D gene (5 bases). The CDR3 is made up of 15 amino acids. The V end was cut by 3 bases, the J end by 3 bases, with 12 bases between. Germline V gene lookup returns CDR1 MNHEY and CDR2 SMNVEV (reference sequence).

V gene TRBV9 combines with J gene TRBJ2-5; 13 bases map to TRBD2. The length of the CDR3 is 15 residues. From germline, CDR1 is SGDLS and CDR2 YYNGEE. With 1 base clipped from V and 3 bases from J, the junction kept 0 bases outside the gene matches. CDR3 sequence reads: CASSVTSGGEETQYF. CDR3 nucleotide sequence: TGTGCCAGCAGCGTAACTAGCGGGGGGGAAGAGACCCAGTACTTC.

The V call is TRBV7-2, the J call TRBJ2-3, with D possibly TRBD2 on 6 matching bases. Germline CDR1 is SGHTA and CDR2 is FQGNSA. The CDR3 extends over 15 amino acids. Trimming removed 3 bases from V and 2 bases from J, with 12 bases in between. The CDR3 spells CASSFVPSVTDTQYF. For the CDR3, the DNA is TGTGCCAGCAGCTTTGTCCCTAGCGTCACAGATACGCAGTATTTT.

The genes are TRBV11-3 and TRBJ1-1, with D uncertain. Germline CDR1 SGHNT, CDR2 YENEEA. The CDR3 has 13 amino acids. The V end was cut by 5 bases, the J end by 5 bases, with 12 bases between. CDR3 residues: CASSTNRGTEAFF. The CDR3 region has the DNA TGTGCCAGCAGCACGAACCGAGGGACTGAAGCTTTCTTT.

V usage is TRBV3-1 (or the pseudogene TRBV3-2) and J usage is TRBJ1-5; TRBD1 might be the D (6 bases). The CDR3 totals 16 residues. Germline loops: CDR1 LGHDT, CDR2 YNNKEL (reference sequence). V lost 0 bases and J lost 4, with 13 bases in between. CDR3 region: CASSQDRDTGNQPQHF. The CDR3 bases are TGTGCCAGCAGCCAAGATCGGGACACAGGAAATCAGCCCCAGCATTTT.

The J gene is TRBJ1-1, the V gene TRBV19; D perhaps matches TRBD1 (6 bases). Germline V gene lookup returns CDR1 LNHDA and CDR2 SQIVND (reference sequence). This CDR3 comprises 14 residues. V was cut by 4 bases and J by 1 base, with 10 bases left in between. The CDR3 DNA sequence: TGTGCCAGTAGTAGAGCAGGGGCGAACACTGAAGCTTTCTTT. This codes for CASSRAGANTEAFF.

This chain connects TRBV9 to TRBJ2-1, with D possibly matching TRBD2 (5 bases). Germline V lookup: CDR1 SGDLS, CDR2 YYNGEE. With 5 bases removed from V and 4 bases from J, the gap between germline ends came to 7 bases. CDR3 size: 12 residues. CDR3 nucleotide sequence: TGTGCCAGCAGGGGCGGGTACAATGAGCAGTTCTTC. Its protein product is CASRGGYNEQFF.

The CDR3: CAWSVSLGGTEAFF. The CDR3 DNA reads as TGTGCCTGGAGTGTATCCTTGGGTGGGACTGAAGCTTTCTTT. The rearrangement uses TRBV30 and TRBJ1-1; no definite D call. The CDR3 loop spans 14 amino acids. Trimming cost V 0 bases and J 5 bases, with 13 bases left between them. Germline CDR1 is GTSNPN and CDR2 is SVGIG (reference sequence).

CDR3 region: CAISESGGGGTDTQYF. CDR3 in DNA: TGTGCCATCAGTGAAAGTGGCGGGGGCGGCACAGATACGCAGTATTTT. The chain has TRBV10-3 and TRBJ2-3, with D possibly TRBD2 on 7 matching bases. CDR1 and CDR2 (germline): ENHRY, SYGVKD. The CDR3 has 16 amino acids. V dropped 3 bases and J dropped 1 base, with 14 bases sitting between them.

The chain carries TRBV3-1 (or the pseudogene TRBV3-2) and TRBJ2-2; TRBD2 matches 7 bases. Trimming cost V 4 bases and J 8 bases; bases outside gene matches: 10. Germline V gene data show CDR1 as LGHDT and CDR2 as YNNKEL (reference sequence). This CDR3 has 15 amino acids. CDR3 region: CASSRSGTPTGELFF. CDR3 nucleotide sequence: TGTGCCAGCAGCCGAAGCGGGACTCCAACGGGGGAGCTGTTTTTT.

The V gene is TRBV5-1, the J gene TRBJ2-3, with 9 bases aligning to TRBD2. V lost 0 bases to trimming and J lost 4 bases; unmatched junction nucleotides: 3. CDR1 and CDR2 from the germline V gene are SGHRS and YFSETQ. This CDR3 is built from 15 residues. The CDR3: CASSLGLAGPDTQYF. CDR3 DNA: TGCGCCAGCAGCTTGGGTCTAGCGGGGCCAGATACGCAGTATTTT.

Concerning this clone: In the same sample, other DNA sequences code for this CDR3. The chain links TRBV7-9 to TRBJ1-6, with D hard to call. Between the trimmed V and J ends, which lost 3 bases and 7 bases, there was a span of 4 bases. Germline V gene data show CDR1 as SEHNR and CDR2 as FQNEAQ (reference sequence). The CDR3 covers 12 residues. CDR3 sequence reads: CASSLGNSPLHF. The CDR3 region has the DNA TGTGCCAGCAGCTTGGGGAATTCACCCCTCCACTTT.

This clone occurred once. The rearrangement uses TRBV6-6 and TRBJ2-3; D might be TRBD1 (6 bases). The CDR3 spans 15 residues. The germline V gene has CDR1 MNHNY and CDR2 SVGAGI (reference sequence). Deletions cut 0 bases from V and 5 bases from J, with 12 bases between. The CDR3 region has the DNA TGTGCCAGCAGTTACTCATGGGGGCCGGGAGATACGCAGTATTTT. Translating it yields CASSYSWGPGDTQYF.

The V gene is TRBV6-2 or TRBV6-3, the J gene TRBJ1-1; no firm D call. The CDR3 is made up of 15 amino acids. The ends were cut back, 4 bases at V and 0 bases at J, with 12 bases in the middle. CDR1 is MNHEY, CDR2 SVGEGT, per germline. CDR3 nucleotide sequence: TGTGCCAGCAGTTTAACGGGCCTCATGAACACTGAAGCTTTCTTT. Protein sequence: CASSLTGLMNTEAFF.

This chain connects TRBV15 to TRBJ2-7; no reliable D call. The V end was cut by 5 bases, the J end by 5 bases, with 19 bases between. The CDR3 runs 15 residues. Germline V gene sequence: CDR1 LNHNV, CDR2 YYDKDF (reference sequence). CDR3 DNA sequence: TGTGCCACCAGCGGTAGGCCCGTACAAACTAACGAGCAGTACTTC. Its protein product is CATSGRPVQTNEQYF.